This section outlines one TCR beta chain sequence together with its context. Its target is unknown. Time point specified: persistent/refractory GD, antithyroid drugs over 5 years with positive TRAb. Scientists built the TCR library using RNA that was extracted from PBMCs. The sample belongs to a study of regulatory T cells in long-lasting Graves disease. Study-wide context: To qualify as persistent, Graves' disease required over 5 years of antithyroid drugs with positive TSH receptor antibodies.

With iRepertoire HTBI primers and Arm-PCR of CDR3 regions, TCR beta libraries were built. Original methodology: Among the samples, around 58 TRBV and approximately 13 TRBJ segments were identified. TCRdb reprocessed the multiplex PCR reads via MiXCR and lists one record per CDR3 protein. For this entry, the V and J calls and clone size follow TCRdb and not the study's own pipeline. The sample shows over 350,000 distinct CDR3 sequences, roughly 20% of them seen only once. V trimming: 3 bases; J trimming: 3 bases; junction bases outside the gene matches: 4. CDR3 size: 15 residues. In germline, CDR1 is SNHLY, CDR2 FYNNEI. Study observations and caveats: Persistent cases favored TRBV28, TRBJ1-2 and TRBJ2-5.

This sequence joins TRBV2 and TRBJ2-7; 11 bases are shared with TRBD1. This sequence was found in a female donor with Graves disease. The sequencing used peripheral blood mononuclear cells (PBMCs), collected when the disease was refractory, from a patient treated with antithyroid drugs. This chain's CDR3 is CASSEGQGVFYEQYF. CDR3 nucleotides: TGTGCCAGCAGTGAGGGACAGGGGGTATTCTACGAGCAGTACTTC.